The 29 T cell receptor beta chains below come from one sample, sequenced in a study of beta chain features in type 1 diabetes. These receptors' antigens are unknown. Reverse transcribing all isolated RNA meant expressed TCRB transcripts were sequenced. This table comes from immunoSEQ multiplex PCR, and its TCRdb copy is limited to in-frame clones, with some not included. The sample has about 640,000 clones, around 12% seen once. Findings of the study overall: Among all four CD4+ subsets, Type 1 diabetes patients had TCRB CDR3s that were moderately but significantly shorter.

Sequenced input: naive CD4+ T cells from blood. These receptors all stem from a man aged 25 to 40 with type 1 diabetes.

The chain links TRBV2 to TRBJ2-7; D might be TRBD1 or TRBD2, each matching 6 bases. Germline CDR1 SNHLY, CDR2 FYNNEI. V lost 8 bases, J lost 4 bases, and 15 bases lay in between. The CDR3 length is 13 residues. CDR3 nucleotides: TGTGCCAGCCTCGGGGGCGCGGGGTACGAGCAGTACTTC. It translates to CASLGGAGYEQYF.

In its sample, this clone was seen a few times. V is TRBV18 and J is TRBJ2-4, with 10 nucleotides matching TRBD2. Trimming cost V 6 bases and J 7 bases; bases outside gene matches: 15. Germline CDR1 is KGHSH and CDR2 is LQKENI. CDR3 length: 17 residues. The CDR3, as DNA: TGTGCCAGCTCGCATCCGGAGCGGGGGGGCCTTGGGAACATTCAGTACTTC. This translates into CASSHPERGGLGNIQYF.

V usage is TRBV7-2 and J usage is TRBJ1-2; tentatively, D is TRBD1 (6 bases). Germline values: CDR1 SGHTA, CDR2 FQGNSA. This CDR3 has 13 amino acids. The V and J ends lost 10 bases and 4 bases respectively, with 16 bases between them. This chain's CDR3 is CAISWGASYGYTF. For the CDR3, the DNA is TGTGCCATCTCGTGGGGGGCTAGCTATGGCTACACCTTC.

V gene TRBV5-1 combines with J gene TRBJ2-7, with TRBD1 matching over 8 bases. The CDR3 covers 15 residues. Germline V gene data show CDR1 as SGHRS and CDR2 as YFSETQ. V lost 4 bases, J lost 2 bases, and 8 bases stayed unmatched. The CDR3 DNA reads TGCGCCAGCAGCCTGGGACAGGCCGAGACCTACGAGCAGTACTTC. Protein product: CASSLGQAETYEQYF.

This clone was observed a few times. One end of the junction varies from germline; a read error may be responsible. The V gene is TRBV28, the J gene TRBJ1-1; D gene unclear. CDR3 length equals 11 residues. Germline-derived CDR1 and CDR2 are MDHEN and SYDVKM. The CDR3 reads CASSGNAEAFF. The CDR3 bases are TGTGCCAGCAGCGGGAACGCTGAAGCTTTCTTT.

The chain employs TRBV11-2 and TRBJ2-7; a weak D match, TRBD1 (6 bases). Germline assignment: CDR1 SGHAT and CDR2 FQNNGV. V lost 0 bases, J lost 8 bases, and 20 bases lay in between. The CDR3 is made up of 16 amino acids. The CDR3 reads CASSLDPGQGHGQQYF. In nucleotides, the CDR3 is TGTGCCAGCAGCTTAGACCCGGGACAAGGGCACGGGCAGCAGTACTTC. Full variable domain (remainder filled in from reference TRBV11-2 and TRBJ2-7): EAGVAQSPRYKIIEKRQSVAFWCNPISGHATLYWYQQILGQGPKLLIQFQNNGVVDDSQLPKDRFSAERLKGVDSTLKIQPAKLEDSAVYLCASSLDPGQGHGQQYFGPGTRLTVT.

This clone was counted only a few times. The V and J genes are TRBV5-6 and TRBJ1-4; D is uncertain. The CDR3 extends over 17 amino acids. CDR1 and CDR2 from the germline V gene are SGHDT and YYEEEE. Trimming removed 1 base from V and 2 bases from J, with 15 bases in between. CDR3 sequence reads: CASSLRARFGTNEKLFF. Written as DNA, the CDR3 is TGTGCCAGCAGCTTGCGTGCCAGGTTTGGGACTAATGAAAAACTGTTTTTT.

This chain connects TRBV6-5 to TRBJ1-4, with a weak D call TRBD1 (5 bases). With 2 bases removed from V and 8 bases from J, the gap between germline ends came to 12 bases. The V gene's germline CDR1 is MNHEY and CDR2 SVGAGI. The CDR3 extends over 14 amino acids. The CDR3 region is CASSYRQRAEKLFF. DNA for the CDR3: TGTGCCAGCAGTTACAGACAGAGGGCCGAAAAACTGTTTTTT.

This clone came up a few times. The chain couples TRBV4-2 to TRBJ1-4; D is unclear. Between the trimmed V and J ends, which lost 0 bases and 0 bases, there was a span of 8 bases. Germline lookup yields CDR1 LGHNA and CDR2 YNFKEQ. The CDR3 sequence is 16 residues long. CDR3 amino acids: CASSQEGRATNEKLFF. The CDR3, as DNA: TGTGCCAGCAGCCAAGAAGGTAGAGCAACTAATGAAAAACTGTTTTTT.

V and J are TRBV11-2 and TRBJ1-2; TRBD1 matches at 9 bases. The CDR3 totals 16 residues. The V and J ends lost 5 bases and 2 bases, in that order; junction bases with no gene match: 9. From germline, CDR1 is SGHAT and CDR2 FQNNGV. The CDR3 DNA reads TGTGCCAGCAGCGAGGACAGGGGTCCCACCAACTATGGCTACACCTTC. Protein sequence: CASSEDRGPTNYGYTF.

This chain joins TRBV7-2 and TRBJ1-1, with TRBD1 matching 7 bases. CDR1 and CDR2 from the germline V gene are SGHTA and FQGNSA. V trimming: 5 bases; J trimming: 3 bases; junction bases outside the gene matches: 6. The CDR3 length is 14 residues. The DNA of the CDR3 is TGTGCCAGCAGCGACAGGGTCAAGGACACTGAAGCTTTCTTT. It translates to CASSDRVKDTEAFF.

This clone was counted between two and nine times. The chain is built from TRBV4-3 and TRBJ2-7, with D perhaps TRBD2 (7 bases). Germline loops: CDR1 LGHNA, CDR2 YSLEER. The CDR3 consists of 15 residues. With 3 bases removed from V and 3 bases from J, the gap between germline ends came to 15 bases. Here the CDR3 reads CASSHLGGRLYEQYF. The CDR3 DNA sequence: TGCGCCAGCAGCCACTTGGGGGGGCGGCTCTACGAGCAGTACTTC.

This clone was found a few times. The chain carries TRBV29-1 and TRBJ2-7; the D is unclear. This CDR3 is built from 11 residues. The germline V and J ends were trimmed by 1 base and 2 bases, with 3 bases remaining between them. The germline V gene has CDR1 SQVTM and CDR2 ANQGSEA. The CDR3 here is CSVEATYEQYF. DNA for the CDR3: TGCAGCGTTGAAGCGACCTACGAGCAGTACTTC.

This clone was seen more than once but under ten times. V and J are TRBV9 and TRBJ1-6; D ambiguous. The CDR3 loop spans 13 amino acids. V lost 0 bases and J 8 bases, leaving 6 bases between the germline ends. Germline V gene lookup returns CDR1 SGDLS and CDR2 YYNGEE. CDR3 protein: CASSVERDSPLHF. The CDR3 nucleotides are TGTGCCAGCAGCGTAGAGAGGGATTCACCCCTCCACTTT.

Note on this clone: Other nucleotide sequences from this sample produce the same CDR3. V gene TRBV28 combines with J gene TRBJ1-2; 9 positions agree with TRBD1. Trimming at V came to 5 bases and at J to 7 bases, leaving 5 bases not matched to a gene. This CDR3 region has 13 residues. The germline V gene encodes CDR1 MDHEN and CDR2 SYDVKM. The CDR3 reads CASSPQGAGGYTF. The CDR3 DNA sequence: TGTGCCAGCAGTCCACAGGGGGCTGGTGGCTACACCTTC.

The table lists this clone with a few counts. The J gene is TRBJ1-1, the V gene TRBV10-3; TRBD1 is a possible D gene (5 bases). The V gene's germline CDR1 is ENHRY and CDR2 SYGVKD. V gave up 0 bases and J gave up 3 bases, with 8 bases separating them. The CDR3 extends over 14 amino acids. The CDR3 DNA is TGTGCCATCAGTGAGTCCATCAGGGACACTGAAGCTTTCTTT. Translation: CAISESIRDTEAFF.

V usage is TRBV6-5 and J usage is TRBJ1-1, with D tentatively TRBD1 (5 bases). This CDR3 is 16 amino acids long. Germline values: CDR1 MNHEY, CDR2 SVGAGI. V was trimmed by 0 bases and J by 5 bases, leaving 16 bases between them. This CDR3 is CASSYSIFVGGTEAFF. CDR3 nucleotide sequence: TGTGCCAGCAGTTACTCGATTTTTGTCGGGGGGACTGAAGCTTTCTTT.

The sample holds a few counts of this clone. The rearrangement links TRBV29-1 to TRBJ1-6; D may be TRBD1 (6 bases). Deletions cut 1 base from V and 14 bases from J, with 12 bases between. CDR1 and CDR2 (germline): SQVTM, ANQGSEA. This CDR3 comprises 12 residues. The CDR3 sequence: CSVEGGAGTLHF. As DNA, the CDR3 is TGCAGCGTTGAAGGGGGGGCGGGAACCCTCCACTTT.

This clone was observed a few times. V is TRBV29-1 and J is TRBJ1-2; maybe TRBD1 (5 bases). V dropped 1 base and J dropped 6 bases, with 9 bases sitting between them. There are 12 residues in the CDR3. CDR1 and CDR2 (germline): SQVTM, ANQGSEA. The CDR3 nucleotides read TGCAGCGTTGAAGGCCAGGGTGATGGCTACACCTTC. This sequence encodes CSVEGQGDGYTF.

The chain is built from TRBV7-2 and TRBJ1-2; 9 positions match TRBD1. Germline CDR1 reads SGHTA; CDR2 reads FQGNSA. V gave up 5 bases and J gave up 1 base; unmatched junction bases: 5. CDR3 size: 15 residues. CDR3 DNA: TGTGCCAGCAGCCCGGGGACAGGGCTTAACTATGGCTACACCTTC. Protein product: CASSPGTGLNYGYTF.

The chain recombines TRBV7-2 with TRBJ2-3; D may correspond to TRBD1 or TRBD2 (6 bases each). This CDR3 region has 16 residues. With 1 base removed from V and 1 base from J, the gap between germline ends came to 12 bases. Germline V gene lookup returns CDR1 SGHTA and CDR2 FQGNSA. The CDR3: CASSLVGGLGTDTQYF. CDR3 sequence (DNA): TGTGCCAGCAGCTTAGTTGGGGGGCTCGGCACAGATACGCAGTATTTT.

This clone was detected many times. The V gene is TRBV28, the J gene TRBJ2-7; D is uncertain. Per germline, CDR1 MDHEN and CDR2 SYDVKM. V shed 6 bases and J shed 2 bases, with 8 bases lying between them. The CDR3 contains 12 residues. CDR3 in amino acids: CASRDGAYEQYF. For the CDR3, the DNA is TGTGCCAGCAGGGACGGAGCCTACGAGCAGTACTTC.

A word on this clone: This same CDR3 is encoded by further DNA sequences in the sample. The chain has TRBV5-1 and TRBJ2-1, with 7 bases matching TRBD2. V lost 5 bases to trimming and J lost 0 bases; unmatched junction nucleotides: 5. The germline V gene has CDR1 SGHRS and CDR2 YFSETQ. The CDR3 sequence is 15 residues long. This chain's CDR3 is CASSPGGSSYNEQFF. The CDR3 nucleotides read TGCGCCAGCAGTCCGGGGGGAAGCTCCTACAATGAGCAGTTCTTC.

V is TRBV5-1 and J is TRBJ1-1; TRBD1 is a possible D gene (6 bases). This CDR3 spans 15 amino acids. Trimming took off 3 bases at V and 2 bases at J, with 14 bases between the two ends. CDR1 is SGHRS, CDR2 YFSETQ, per germline. The CDR3 loop reads CASSSRGLGNTEAFF. CDR3 sequence (DNA): TGCGCCAGCAGCTCCAGGGGTCTCGGAAACACTGAAGCTTTCTTT.

This clone was seen only once. This chain links TRBV2 with TRBJ2-3; TRBD1 is a possible D gene (5 bases). V dropped 0 bases and J dropped 6 bases, with 10 bases sitting between them. The CDR3 runs to 14 residues. CDR1 and CDR2 from the germline V gene are SNHLY and FYNNEI. The CDR3 region is CASSEAGRVDTQYF. The CDR3 coding sequence is TGTGCCAGCAGTGAAGCAGGCAGGGTGGATACGCAGTATTTT.

There are a few counts of this clone. The genes are TRBV6-1 and TRBJ2-3; 8 nucleotides line up with TRBD2. The CDR3 contains 14 residues. J lost 5 bases, V lost 6 bases, and 7 bases had no gene match. In germline, CDR1 is MNHNS, CDR2 SASEGT. The CDR3 DNA reads TGTGCCAGCAGAACGGGGGGGATTGGAGATACGCAGTATTTT. The encoded protein is CASRTGGIGDTQYF.

This clone was counted only a few times. The chain carries TRBV5-4 and TRBJ1-1; no clear D gene. Germline assignment: CDR1 SGHNT and CDR2 YYREEE (reference sequence). This CDR3 region has 14 residues. Deletions cut 1 base from V and 0 bases from J, with 7 bases between. The CDR3 spells CASSLWDMNTEAFF. The CDR3 DNA reads as TGTGCCAGCAGCTTGTGGGATATGAACACTGAAGCTTTCTTT.

This clone was picked up a small number of times. The chain links TRBV11-2 to TRBJ1-4; D may be TRBD1 (6 bases). This CDR3 has 15 amino acids. From germline, CDR1 is SGHAT and CDR2 FQNNGV. The V end was cut by 5 bases, the J end by 8 bases, with 18 bases between. The chain's CDR3 is CASSTIQQGSEKLFF. CDR3 sequence (DNA): TGTGCCAGCAGCACTATTCAACAGGGTTCCGAAAAACTGTTTTTT.

This clone came up a few times. The rearrangement joins TRBV27 to TRBJ2-7, with 7 bases lining up with TRBD1. The germline V gene encodes CDR1 MNHEY and CDR2 SMNVEV (reference sequence). This CDR3 is 16 amino acids long. Trimming removed 6 bases from V and 4 bases from J; junction bases left unmatched: 15. CDR3: CASSPTLTGMMYEQYF. The CDR3 nucleotides read TGTGCCAGCAGCCCCACCTTGACAGGGATGATGTACGAGCAGTACTTC.